The clone carrying this T cell receptor (beta chain) was seen ten or more times. Its target is not known. Germline V gene lookup returns CDR1 DFQATT and CDR2 SNEGSKA (reference sequence). This CDR3 contains 12 residues. V lost 6 bases, J lost 1 base, and 10 bases lay in between. The sample originates from a study of response to subunit inactivated influenza vaccine. Study results and caveats: Each seasonal flu vaccination may recruit only limited new T cells, authors suggested.

MiXCR, run by TCRdb on the RT-PCR reads, gives a single entry per CDR3 protein. In the table there are a few hundred thousand distinct CDR3 sequences, roughly 20% of which are singletons. The chain couples TRBV20-1 to TRBJ2-7; D not resolved. The sample in question was PBMCs from blood, obtained 21 months after vaccination. This sequence was found in a man aged 50 to 75 who received an inactivated influenza vaccine. Here the CDR3 DNA reads TGCAGTGCCCCGGACCTGTCCTACGAGCAGTACTTC. Protein product: CSAPDLSYEQYF.